This entry concerns a single T cell receptor (beta chain). The V segment lost 7 bases and the J segment 2 bases; nucleotides outside the gene matches: 13. Looked up from germline, CDR1 is SGHRS and CDR2 is YFSETQ. The length of the CDR3 is 16 residues. Profiling relied on immunoSEQ multiplex PCR, and the TCRdb table lists in-frame clones only, not all of them. The repertoire holds more than 150,000 clones, approximately 86% seen once, with 0.49% in the top ten. The sample is drawn from a study of T cell responses to AZD1222 COVID-19 vaccine. The chain employs TRBV5-1 and TRBJ2-3; TRBD2 matches at 7 bases. Sequences were derived from peripheral blood, sampled on day 0 of AZD1222 vaccination. The sequence came from an adult in good health. This CDR3 is CASGPSTGLPTDTQYF. CDR3 DNA sequence: TGCGCCAGCGGACCCTCCACGGGACTACCCACAGATACGCAGTATTTT.